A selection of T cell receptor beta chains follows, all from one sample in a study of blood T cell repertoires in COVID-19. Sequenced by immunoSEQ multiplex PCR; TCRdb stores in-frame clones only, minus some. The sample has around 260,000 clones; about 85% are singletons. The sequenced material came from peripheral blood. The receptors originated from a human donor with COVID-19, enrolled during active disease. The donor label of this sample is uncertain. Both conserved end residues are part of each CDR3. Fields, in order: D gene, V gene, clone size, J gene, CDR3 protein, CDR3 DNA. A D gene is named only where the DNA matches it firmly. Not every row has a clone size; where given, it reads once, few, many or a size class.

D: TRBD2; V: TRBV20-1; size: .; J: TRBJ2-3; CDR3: CSASWGLAGGEDTQYF; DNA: TGCAGTGCTAGTTGGGGACTAGCGGGAGGGGAGGATACGCAGTATTTT
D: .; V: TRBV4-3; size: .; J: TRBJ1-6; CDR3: CASSQSGQGNSPLHF; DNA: TGCGCCAGCAGCCAATCCGGGCAGGGGAATTCACCCCTCCACTTT
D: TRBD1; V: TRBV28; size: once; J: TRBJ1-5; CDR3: CASSASTGGGQPQHF; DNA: TGTGCCAGCAGCGCCTCTACAGGGGGCGGGCAGCCCCAGCATTTT
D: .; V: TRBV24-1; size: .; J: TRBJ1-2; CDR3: CATSDDGLRGYTF; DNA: TGTGCCACCAGTGACGATGGACTGCGCGGCTACACCTTC
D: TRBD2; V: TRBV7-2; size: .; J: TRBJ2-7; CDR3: CASSSLRGGRDEQYF; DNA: TGTGCCAGCAGTTCACTTCGGGGCGGGAGGGACGAGCAGTACTTC
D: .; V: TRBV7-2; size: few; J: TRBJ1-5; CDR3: CASSLMSGRNNQPQHF; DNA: TGTGCCAGCAGCTTAATGTCAGGGAGGAACAATCAGCCCCAGCATTTT
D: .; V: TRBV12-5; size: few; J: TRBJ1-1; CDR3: CASGPLLLGANTEAFF; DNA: TGTGCTAGTGGTCCCCTTCTTCTAGGGGCTAACACTGAAGCTTTCTTT
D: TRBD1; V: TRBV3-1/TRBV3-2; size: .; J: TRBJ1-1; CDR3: CASSQARDSEAFF; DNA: TGTGCCAGCAGCCAAGCCCGGGACAGTGAAGCTTTCTTT
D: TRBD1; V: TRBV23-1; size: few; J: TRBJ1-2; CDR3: CASSQSNLLAQGHGYTF; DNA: TGCGCCAGCAGTCAATCGAACTTACTAGCACAGGGGCATGGCTACACCTTC
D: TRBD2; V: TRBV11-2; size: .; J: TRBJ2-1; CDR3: CASSLRGLAGVYNEQFF; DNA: TGTGCCAGCAGCTTACGAGGACTAGCGGGAGTCTACAATGAGCAGTTCTTC
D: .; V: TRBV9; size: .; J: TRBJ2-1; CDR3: CASSVVSGGQFF; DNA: TGTGCCAGCAGCGTAGTTAGTGGTGGGCAGTTCTTC
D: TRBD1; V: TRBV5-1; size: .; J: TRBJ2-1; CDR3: CASSLKQGAYNEQFF; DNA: TGCGCCAGCAGCTTGAAACAGGGGGCCTACAATGAGCAGTTCTTC
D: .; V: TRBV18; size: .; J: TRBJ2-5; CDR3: CASSPRVFSGETQYF; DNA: TGTGCCAGCTCACCACGTGTATTTTCCGGAGAGACCCAGTACTTC
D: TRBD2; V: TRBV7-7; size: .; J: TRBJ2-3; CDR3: CASSLVLAGGADTQYF; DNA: TGTGCTAGCAGCTTAGTACTAGCGGGAGGGGCAGATACGCAGTATTTT
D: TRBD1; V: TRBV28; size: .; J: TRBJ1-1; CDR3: CASSFAGGENTEAFF; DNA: TGTGCCAGCAGTTTTGCAGGGGGCGAGAACACTGAAGCTTTCTTT
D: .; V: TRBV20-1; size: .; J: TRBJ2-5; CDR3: CSALVQETQYF; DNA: TGCAGTGCTCTAGTTCAAGAGACCCAGTACTTC
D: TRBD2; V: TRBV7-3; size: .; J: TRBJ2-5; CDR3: CASSPSGSETQYF; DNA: TGTGCCAGCAGCCCTAGCGGGAGTGAGACCCAGTACTTC
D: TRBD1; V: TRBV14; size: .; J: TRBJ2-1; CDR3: CASSQWGQGSYNEQFF; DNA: TGTGCCAGCAGCCAATGGGGACAGGGGAGTTACAATGAGCAGTTCTTC
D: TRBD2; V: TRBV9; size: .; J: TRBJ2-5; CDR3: CASSVTSGRGLETQYF; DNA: TGTGCCAGCAGCGTAACTAGCGGGAGAGGATTGGAGACCCAGTACTTC
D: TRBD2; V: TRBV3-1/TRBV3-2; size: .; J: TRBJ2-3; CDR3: CASSQRLAGGPPDTQYF; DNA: TGTGCCAGCAGCCAACGTCTAGCGGGAGGGCCGCCAGATACGCAGTATTTT